These T cell receptor beta chains were read from a single sample in a study of blood T cell repertoires in COVID-19. Libraries were prepared by immunoSEQ multiplex PCR; TCRdb keeps only in-frame clonotypes and omits some of them. The sample lists approximately 270,000 clones; roughly 80% were seen once. Sequenced sample: peripheral blood. These receptors were obtained from a person between 65 and 80 years old with COVID-19, enrolled during active disease. CDR3s include the opening cysteine and the closing phenylalanine or tryptophan. Each record gives: clone size, D gene, CDR3 length, J gene, V gene, CDR3 DNA, CDR3 protein. D genes are given only for firm matches. The size field is filled for only some rows; it gives once, few, many or a size class.

-	-	14	TRBJ1-5	TRBV27	TGTGCCAGCAGTTTGATTGGGGGCCATCAGCCCCAGCATTTT	CASSLIGGHQPQHF
-	TRBD2	18	TRBJ2-3	TRBV7-6	TGTGCCAGCAGCTTAGCGCTAGCGGGGGAGCGCTACACAGATACGCAGTATTTT	CASSLALAGERYTDTQYF
few	TRBD2	17	TRBJ2-7	TRBV5-5	TGTGCCAGCAGCTCACCCCGAGGACTAGCGGGAAATCACGAGCAGTACTTC	CASSSPRGLAGNHEQYF
-	TRBD1	14	TRBJ2-3	TRBV19	TGTGCCAGTAGTGTGGGACAGGGCACAGATACGCAGTATTTT	CASSVGQGTDTQYF
-	TRBD1	14	TRBJ1-1	TRBV27	TGTGCCAGCAGGGAGGACAGGGGGAACACTGAAGCTTTCTTT	CASREDRGNTEAFF
few	-	13	TRBJ1-2	TRBV25-1	TGTGCCAGCAGTGCCGTGGCGGAAGGTGGCTACACCTTC	CASSAVAEGGYTF
-	TRBD1	14	TRBJ1-4	TRBV9	TGTGCCAGCAGCAACCGGCGACAGGGAGAAAAACTGTTTTTT	CASSNRRQGEKLFF
-	-	15	TRBJ2-5	TRBV5-1	TGCGCCAGCAGCGCCAGGGCCAAGCCCCAAGAGACCCAGTACTTC	CASSARAKPQETQYF
-	TRBD1	14	TRBJ1-5	TRBV6-1	TGTGCCAGCAGTGATGGACAGGGAAGTCAGCCCCAGCATTTT	CASSDGQGSQPQHF
-	-	18	TRBJ1-5	TRBV7-8	TGTGCCAGCAGCTCAGTACCGGGACAACAGTTTAGCAATCAGCCCCAGCATTTT	CASSSVPGQQFSNQPQHF
-	-	15	TRBJ1-3	TRBV15	TGTGCCACCAGCAGAGATGGCAACTCTGGAAACACCATATATTTT	CATSRDGNSGNTIYF
once	-	18	TRBJ1-6	TRBV3-1/TRBV3-2	TGTGCCAGCAGCCAATTCCGGCGGGAGAGCTCCTATAATTCACCCCTCCACTTT	CASSQFRRESSYNSPLHF
-	TRBD1	15	TRBJ2-1	TRBV19	TGTGCCAGTGGACAGGCCCGACTGGTGGTCGATGAGCAGTTCTTC	CASGQARLVVDEQFF
-	TRBD1	14	TRBJ1-1	TRBV11-2	TGTGCCAGCAGGGGGGGGCAGGGGGCTCCTGAAGCTTTCTTT	CASRGGQGAPEAFF
-	-	19	TRBJ2-1	TRBV14	TGTGCCAGCAGCCACTTGCCGGCTGGAGGATTAAGCTCCTACAATGAGCAGTTCTTC	CASSHLPAGGLSSYNEQFF
-	-	17	TRBJ2-2	TRBV9	TGTGCCAGCAGCGTAGAATTAGTTGAGGTGTACACCGGGGAGCTGTTTTTT	CASSVELVEVYTGELFF
-	TRBD2	14	TRBJ2-4	TRBV11-2	TGTGCCAGCAGCTTTCCGGGAGGACCAAACATTCAGTACTTC	CASSFPGGPNIQYF
once	TRBD1	15	TRBJ1-1	TRBV6-5	TGTGCCAGCAGTTACGCAGGGGGCCCTAGCACTGAAGCTTTCTTT	CASSYAGGPSTEAFF
-	-	14	TRBJ1-5	TRBV18	TGTGCCAGCTCACCAAGTAGCGGGGGATGGCCCCAGCATTTT	CASSPSSGGWPQHF
once	-	13	TRBJ1-2	TRBV6-5	TGTGCCAGCAGATCCGACAGGCTCTATGGCTACACCTTC	CASRSDRLYGYTF
-	TRBD1	15	TRBJ2-5	TRBV5-1	TGCGCCAGCAGCTCGCGAGGACAGGCCGTAGAGACCCAGTACTTC	CASSSRGQAVETQYF
-	-	16	TRBJ1-4	TRBV6-1	TGTGCCAGCAGTGAATTCCGGGACACCGGGTGGGGAAAACTGTTTTTT	CASSEFRDTGWGKLFF
-	-	17	TRBJ2-7	TRBV2	TGTGCCAGCAGTGAAGTGGGTGCGAGGACACCGGGAGCCGAGCAGTACTTC	CASSEVGARTPGAEQYF
-	-	12	TRBJ1-5	TRBV12-3/TRBV12-4	TGTGCCAGCAGTTTTTCGGGTGGGAGCCAGCATTTT	CASSFSGGSQHF
-	-	14	TRBJ1-5	TRBV3-1/TRBV3-2	TGTGCCAGCAGCCAATTTCCCGTAAATCAGCCCCAGCATTTT	CASSQFPVNQPQHF
-	TRBD1	17	TRBJ1-5	TRBV5-1	TGCGCCAGCAGCTTGGTCGCCCCGGACAGGGAGGTTCCGCCCCAGCATTTT	CASSLVAPDREVPPQHF
-	-	13	TRBJ2-7	TRBV19	TGTGCCAGTAGTTTCCAGGGGACCTACGAGCAGTACTTC	CASSFQGTYEQYF
-	TRBD1	16	TRBJ1-2	TRBV19	TGTGCCAGCGGAGGACAGGTCCTGACTCGGGACTATGGCTACACCTTC	CASGGQVLTRDYGYTF
-	-	13	TRBJ1-2	TRBV28	TGTGCCAGCAGCCGAGACAGGTATTATGGCTACACCTTC	CASSRDRYYGYTF
-	-	12	TRBJ1-4	TRBV15	TGTGCCACCAGCCTCGGGGGTGAAAAACTGTTTTTT	CATSLGGEKLFF
-	TRBD2	15	TRBJ2-7	TRBV7-2	TGTGCCAGCAGCTTCCGGCGGGGGTCTTCCTACGAGCAGTACTTC	CASSFRRGSSYEQYF
-	TRBD2	14	TRBJ2-1	TRBV19	TGTGCCAGTAGTATGGGGACTAGCGGGAGGGATCTTTTCTTC	CASSMGTSGRDLFF
-	-	17	TRBJ2-5	TRBV5-1	TGCGCCAGCAGCTTATTTTCCGGGGGGCCGGGGAAAGAGACCCAGTACTTC	CASSLFSGGPGKETQYF
-	-	18	TRBJ1-5	TRBV7-9	TGTGCCAGCAGCTTCATGGGGGGAGGGTACTTAAGCAATCAGCCCCAGCATTTT	CASSFMGGGYLSNQPQHF
-	TRBD1	14	TRBJ2-1	TRBV5-4	TGTGCCAGCAGCCTAAGACAGGGAAGGAATGAGCAGTTCTTC	CASSLRQGRNEQFF
-	-	15	TRBJ2-5	TRBV9	TGTGCCAGCAGCGTAAGCACCGTCCCCCAAGAGACCCAGTACTTC	CASSVSTVPQETQYF
-	-	15	TRBJ2-2	TRBV6-2/TRBV6-3	TGTGCCAGCAGTTCCAGGGGAAAGAACACCGGGGAGCTGTTTTTT	CASSSRGKNTGELFF
-	TRBD1	14	TRBJ1-6	TRBV7-2	TGTGCCAGCAGCAGGGACAGGATCAATTCACCCCTCCACTTT	CASSRDRINSPLHF
-	TRBD2	16	TRBJ2-7	TRBV7-2	TGTGCCAGTGACCGTGGGGGGAGAGGGACTATGGGCGAGCAGTACTTC	CASDRGGRGTMGEQYF
-	-	16	TRBJ2-4	TRBV9	TGTGCCAGCAGCGCCCCCGGGACAGGCTCGGGAGGCATTCAGTACTTC	CASSAPGTGSGGIQYF
-	TRBD1	14	TRBJ1-6	TRBV27	TGTGCCAGCCACGACAGGGGGCTTAATTCACCCCTCCACTTT	CASHDRGLNSPLHF
-	-	16	TRBJ1-4	TRBV28	TGTGCCAGCAGTTCCCCACCAGGGATCACTAATGAAAAACTGTTTTTT	CASSSPPGITNEKLFF
-	-	11	TRBJ2-1	TRBV7-3	TGTGCCAGTGTAGGGGGCAATGAGCAGTTCTTC	CASVGGNEQFF
-	TRBD1	15	TRBJ1-4	TRBV2	TGTGCCAGCAGTGAGCGGGGACAGGGGAACGAAAAACTGTTTTTT	CASSERGQGNEKLFF
-	TRBD2	17	TRBJ2-2	TRBV5-6	TGTGCCAGCAGCTTAACCCTAGCGGGAGTCCTCACCGGGGAGCTGTTTTTT	CASSLTLAGVLTGELFF
-	-	14	TRBJ2-5	TRBV2	TGTGCCAGCAGTACTTGGGGCGGCGAAGAGACCCAGTACTTC	CASSTWGGEETQYF
-	-	17	TRBJ2-2	TRBV5-8	TGTGCCAGCAGCTTGGCCAGATCGCTCAGGCTGACCGGGGAGCTGTTTTTT	CASSLARSLRLTGELFF
-	TRBD2	19	TRBJ2-3	TRBV27	TGTGCCAGCAGTCCCCCTCCGGCAATCTACGGGAGGGCCGTTGATACGCAGTATTTT	CASSPPPAIYGRAVDTQYF